One sample yielded the 9 T cell receptor beta chains listed below, sequenced in a study of cytomegalovirus exposure and HLA in healthy donors. The PCR employed 60 Vbeta primers together with 13 Jbeta primers. Sequencing used immunoSEQ multiplex PCR; TCRdb keeps in-frame clones, though not all of them. The table records over 150,000 clones, less than 85% of them present only once. The material sequenced was PBMCs. The receptors stem from a boy aged 2-15 years in good health and CMV-seronegative.

The chain recombines TRBV10-1 with TRBJ2-3; 10 bases map to TRBD2. J gave up 4 bases and V 2 bases, and 9 bases lay outside the gene matches. Per the germline V gene, CDR1 is WNHNN and CDR2 is SYGVQD (reference sequence). The CDR3 has 17 amino acids. CDR3 sequence reads: CASSEEVGLAGADTQYF. In DNA, the CDR3 is TGCGCCAGCAGTGAGGAAGTTGGTCTAGCGGGGGCAGATACGCAGTATTTT.

The CDR3 is CASSLGASSYEQYF. CDR3 nucleotide sequence: TGTGCCAGCAGCTTAGGGGCCTCTTCCTACGAGCAGTACTTC. This chain links TRBV11-2 with TRBJ2-7; no clear D gene. The germline V gene has CDR1 SGHAT and CDR2 FQNNGV. V was shortened by 1 base and J by 1 base, with 8 bases between the two germline ends. This CDR3 region has 14 residues.

The V call is TRBV9, the J call TRBJ1-4; tentatively, D is TRBD1 (5 bases). The germline V gene has CDR1 SGDLS and CDR2 YYNGEE. This CDR3 contains 16 residues. The V end lost 4 bases, the J end lost 4 bases, and 17 bases lay between the germline ends. The CDR3 DNA reads TGTGCCAGCAGCCGTAGTCCCGACAGCCTTAATGAAAAACTGTTTTTT. Protein product: CASSRSPDSLNEKLFF.

This clone is a singleton in its sample. The chain uses TRBV28 and TRBJ2-3, with D possibly TRBD2 on 5 matching bases. Germline loops: CDR1 MDHEN, CDR2 SYDVKM. This CDR3 spans 15 amino acids. V was pared by 4 bases and J by 8 bases, with 19 bases between. The CDR3 nucleotides are TGTGCCAGCAGTTCGGACTCCCGTTTATTGGTTACGCAGTATTTT. It yields the protein CASSSDSRLLVTQYF.

V gene TRBV6-6 combines with J gene TRBJ1-1; TRBD1 might be the D (6 bases). Trimming shortened V by 7 bases and J by 1 base, and 16 bases separated the two germline ends. This CDR3 comprises 15 residues. CDR1 MNHNY and CDR2 SVGAGI come from the germline V gene (reference sequence). The CDR3, as DNA: TGTGCCAGCATTCGAGCCGGGACACCGAACACTGAAGCTTTCTTT. Its translation: CASIRAGTPNTEAFF.

This chain links TRBV6-1 with TRBJ1-2, with 7 bases fitting TRBD1. The length of the CDR3 is 16 residues. CDR1 is MNHNS and CDR2 is SASEGT in the germline V gene. Trimming at V came to 1 base and at J to 4 bases, leaving 9 bases not matched to a gene. CDR3 region: CASSEVSDRVGYGYTF. In DNA form, the CDR3 reads TGTGCCAGCAGTGAAGTTAGCGACAGGGTCGGCTATGGCTACACCTTC.

This chain connects TRBV11-2 to TRBJ2-5; 10 nucleotides line up with TRBD1. The V gene end was trimmed by 4 bases and the J gene end by 7 bases; junction bases not matched to a gene: 6. The CDR3 consists of 14 residues. From germline, CDR1 is SGHAT and CDR2 FQNNGV. CDR3 sequence (DNA): TGTGCCAGCAGCTCCGGGACAGGGGTTGCGACCCAGTACTTC. Residues: CASSSGTGVATQYF.

The V gene is TRBV15, the J gene TRBJ2-2; TRBD1 matches 7 bases. Trimming at V came to 7 bases and at J to 4 bases, leaving 6 bases not matched to a gene. The CDR3 consists of 14 residues. Germline CDR1 LNHNV, CDR2 YYDKDF (reference sequence). CDR3 protein: CATNKGQPTGELFF. In DNA form, the CDR3 reads TGTGCCACCAACAAGGGACAGCCCACCGGGGAGCTGTTTTTT. Combining the CDR3 with reference TRBV15 and TRBJ2-2 gives the whole variable domain DAMVIQNPRYQVTQFGKPVTLSCSQTLNHNVMYWYQQKSSQAPKLLFHYYDKDFNNEADTPDNFQSRRPNTSFCFLDIRSPGLGDTAMYLCATNKGQPTGELFFGEGSRLTVL.

The CDR3 DNA follows: TGTGCCAGCAGGAGTAGCACAGATACGCAGTATTTT. As protein: CASRSSTDTQYF. The chain has TRBV6-5 and TRBJ2-3, with D hard to call. The CDR3 runs to 12 residues. Germline V gene lookup returns CDR1 MNHEY and CDR2 SVGAGI. V was clipped by 6 bases and J by 0 bases, with 4 bases between them.